The clone carrying this T cell receptor (beta chain) is a singleton in its sample. Its antigen is unknown. A clone one base away is much larger, so this may be a read error. The data were taken from a study of Graves' ophthalmopathy and Graves' hyperthyroidism. As for the study in general: Stable hyperthyroidism meant no ophthalmopathy within 18 months of follow-up.

Using RNA transcripts, the TCR beta CDR3 regions were amplified. RT-PCR was first run with HTBI primers, then multiplex PCR in a second round. One entry per CDR3 protein results from TCRdb running MiXCR on the multiplex PCR reads. In the table there are about 550,000 distinct CDR3 sequences, under 45% of which are singletons. The CDR3 length is 12 residues. Looked up from germline, CDR1 is ENHRY and CDR2 is SYGVKD. General observations from the study: Blood contained most expanded thyroid clonotypes exceeding 0.001 frequency.

Each hyperthyroidism patient was newly diagnosed, with under 2 months' duration, and aged 18 to 65. Serum thyroxine and TRAb, along with clinical symptoms, thyroid ultrasound and orbital computed tomography, were what diagnosis relied on. Sequenced material: peripheral blood or thyroid tissue (not recorded which). The receptor was isolated from an adult man with Graves' hyperthyroidism. This chain uses TRBV10-3 with TRBJ2-7, with D unclear. The CDR3 nucleotides read TGTGCCAGCAGTTACGCCCGAAACGTGCAGTACTTC. Translation gives CASSYARNVQYF.